This TCR beta chain came from a study of T cell clonality in common variable immunodeficiency. Whole-study results and caveats: In common variable immunodeficiency, TCR beta chains reportedly carried fewer deletions and N-nucleotide insertions.

Sequencing used immunoSEQ multiplex PCR; TCRdb keeps in-frame clones, though not all of them. The repertoire consists of 50,000 or so clones, none detected only once. This clone was detected ten times or more. What it binds is not known. The read ends 3 residues early relative to the CDR3; the germline J gene fills the gap. This CDR3 contains 14 residues. Germline CDR1 is SGHTA and CDR2 is FQGNSA. Trimming took off 5 bases at V and 0 bases at J, with 7 bases between the two ends. The chain is built from TRBV7-2 and TRBJ1-4, with no clear D. This clonotype was sampled from a person aged 18 to 75 in good health. The sample taken for sequencing was peripheral blood mononuclear cells. CDR3 residues: CASSSQPTNEKLFF. CDR3 bases read: TGTGCCAGCAGCAGCCAACCAACTAATGAAAAA.